This entry concerns a single TCR beta chain. Repertoires were generated with immunoSEQ multiplex PCR, while TCRdb's copy carries only in-frame clones and drops some. The sample includes about 300,000 clones, 70% to 90% of them seen just once. These data belong to a study of blood T cell repertoires in COVID-19. The overall study: Some COVID-19 samples were acute and others convalescent; all came from the United States, Italy and Spain.

Material: PBMCs or T cells enriched from blood (not recorded which). The source of this sequence is a man younger than 40 who had recovered from COVID-19.

The CDR3 protein is CASSDSGATLPQFF. CDR3 DNA: TGTGCCAGCAGTGACTCTGGGGCAACCCTACCTCAGTTCTTC. V gene TRBV6-4 combines with J gene TRBJ2-1; D is possibly TRBD1 (5 bases). The V gene's germline CDR1 is MRHNA and CDR2 SNTAGT. V lost 0 bases and J 13 bases, leaving 16 bases between the germline ends. The CDR3 consists of 14 residues.